This T cell receptor beta chain was identified in a study of Tregs in tolerant kidney transplant recipients. This clone was seen once. Only in-frame clones appear in the TCRdb table, and some are missing; sequencing was by immunoSEQ multiplex PCR. This table holds some 66,000 clones, roughly 92% found once. CDR3 length: 14 residues. V lost 6 bases, J lost 8 bases, and 9 bases stayed unmatched. Germline CDR1 reads LNHNV; CDR2 reads YYDKDF (reference sequence). This receptor was obtained from a human donor who received a combined kidney and bone marrow transplant. The chain carries TRBV15 and TRBJ1-5; 8 nucleotides agree with TRBD1. Material: CD8+ T cells from blood, obtained before the transplant. The CDR3 spells CATRRTGISEPQHF. The DNA for the CDR3 is TGTGCCACCAGACGGACAGGGATTAGCGAGCCCCAGCATTTT.